This TCR beta chain was sequenced for a study of breast tumors, draining lymph nodes, adjacent tissues. Trimming left V 8 bases short and J 1 base short, with 17 bases between. This CDR3 is built from 15 residues. General study findings and limits: That most tumor T cells come from lymph nodes remained unproven. The data were judged consistent with most tumor T cells coming from lymph node and expanding in tumor. Tumors had less TCR diversity than lymph nodes, more than nontumor tissue.

TCRdb re-derived calls from the multiplex PCR reads in MiXCR, one entry per CDR3 protein. The profile shows some 16,000 distinct CDR3 sequences, around 50% of them singletons. This clonotype occurred many times. The antigen remains undetermined. The chain carries TRBV12-3 or TRBV12-4 and TRBJ1-2; D is perhaps TRBD1 (5 bases). The receptor's source is a female donor with breast cancer. Some clones in this sample may be carry-over from other donors' samples. The sequencing input was tumor-adjacent breast tissue. Here the CDR3 reads CASSEVGGINYGYTF. The CDR3, as DNA: TGTGCCAGCTCGGAGGTGGGGGGGATTAACTATGGCTACACCTTC.